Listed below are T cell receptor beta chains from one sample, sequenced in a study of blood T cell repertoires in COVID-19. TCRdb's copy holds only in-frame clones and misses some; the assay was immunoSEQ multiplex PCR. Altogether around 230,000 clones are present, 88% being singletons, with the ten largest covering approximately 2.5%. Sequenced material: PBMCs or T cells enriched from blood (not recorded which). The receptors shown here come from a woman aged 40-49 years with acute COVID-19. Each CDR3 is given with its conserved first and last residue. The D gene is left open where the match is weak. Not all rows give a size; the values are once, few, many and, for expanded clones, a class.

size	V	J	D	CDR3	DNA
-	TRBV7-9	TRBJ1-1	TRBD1	CASSSPGQGATEAFF	TGTGCCAGCAGCTCACCGGGACAGGGGGCGACTGAAGCTTTCTTT
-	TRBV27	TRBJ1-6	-	CASSHLGVGYNSPLHF	TGTGCCAGCAGCCACTTAGGGGTAGGGTATAATTCACCCCTCCACTTT
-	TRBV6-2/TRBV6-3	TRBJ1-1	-	CASSLVRENTEAFF	TGTGCCAGCAGTTTGGTGAGGGAAAACACTGAAGCTTTCTTT
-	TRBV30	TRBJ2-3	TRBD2	CASVAGEGTDTQYF	TGTGCCAGCGTAGCGGGGGAGGGCACAGATACGCAGTATTTT
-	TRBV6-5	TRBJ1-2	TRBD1	CASRQGSAGGYTF	TGTGCCAGCAGACAGGGGTCGGCCGGCGGCTACACCTTC
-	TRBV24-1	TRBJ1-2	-	CATSDPSGPDPFGYTF	TGTGCCACCAGTGATCCAAGCGGCCCCGACCCTTTCGGCTACACCTTC
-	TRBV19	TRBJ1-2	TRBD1	CASSIRPPGQGTGYTF	TGTGCCAGTAGTATTCGACCTCCGGGACAGGGGACTGGCTACACCTTC
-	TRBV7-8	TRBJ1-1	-	CASSLSGGEAFF	TGTGCCAGCAGCTTAAGTGGGGGGGAAGCTTTCTTT
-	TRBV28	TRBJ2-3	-	CASSFYLQTTSTDTQYF	TGTGCCAGCAGTTTTTACCTCCAAACTACTAGCACAGATACGCAGTATTTT
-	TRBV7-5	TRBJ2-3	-	CARSLGVVRYRRLAGARGTDTQYF	TGTGCCAGAAGCTTAGGAGTAGTTAGATACCGGCGGCTAGCGGGGGCGAGAGGCACAGATACGCAGTATTTT
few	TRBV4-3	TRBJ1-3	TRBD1	CASSQLGQPSGNTIYF	TGCGCCAGCAGCCAACTGGGACAGCCCTCTGGAAACACCATATATTTT
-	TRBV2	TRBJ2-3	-	CASSEQGTDTQYF	TGTGCCAGCAGTGAGCAGGGCACAGATACGCAGTATTTT
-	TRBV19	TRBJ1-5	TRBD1	CASSYQGDTSNQPQHF	TGTGCCAGTAGTTATCAGGGGGACACTTCCAATCAGCCCCAGCATTTT
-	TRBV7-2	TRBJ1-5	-	CASSLRAGQPQHF	TGTGCCAGCAGCTTACGAGCGGGGCAGCCCCAGCATTTT
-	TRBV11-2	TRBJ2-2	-	CASSLMVGALWFGELFF	TGTGCCAGCAGCTTAATGGTGGGGGCCCTATGGTTCGGGGAGCTGTTTTTT
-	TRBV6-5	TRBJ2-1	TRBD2	CASSFAGVGYNEQFF	TGTGCCAGCAGCTTTGCGGGAGTCGGGTACAATGAGCAGTTCTTC
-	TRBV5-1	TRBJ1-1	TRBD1	CASSVDRATEAFF	TGCGCCAGCAGCGTGGACAGGGCCACTGAAGCTTTCTTT
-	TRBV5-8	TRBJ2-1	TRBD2	CASSTGTSGSSYNEQFF	TGTGCCAGCAGCACAGGGACTAGCGGGAGTTCCTACAATGAGCAGTTCTTC
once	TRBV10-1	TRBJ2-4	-	CASSDSGAKNIQYF	TGCGCCAGCAGTGACTCCGGGGCCAAAAACATTCAGTACTTC
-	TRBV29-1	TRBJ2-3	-	CSLLGGGGRDTQYF	TGCAGCCTCCTAGGGGGGGGCGGGCGAGATACGCAGTATTTT
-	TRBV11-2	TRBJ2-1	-	CASSFQAPKGVSYNEQFF	TGTGCCAGCAGCTTCCAAGCCCCGAAGGGGGTTTCCTACAATGAGCAGTTCTTC
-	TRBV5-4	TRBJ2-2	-	CASSLDSTGELFF	TGTGCCAGCAGCTTGGACTCGACCGGGGAGCTGTTTTTT
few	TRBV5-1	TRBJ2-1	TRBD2	CASSPTGTNSYNEQFF	TGCGCCAGCAGCCCAACCGGGACTAACTCCTACAATGAGCAGTTCTTC
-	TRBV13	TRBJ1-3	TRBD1	CASSQQWTGYSGNTIYF	TGTGCCAGCAGCCAACAGTGGACAGGCTACTCTGGAAACACCATATATTTT
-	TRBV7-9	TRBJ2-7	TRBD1	CASSPRQGQGAYEQYF	TGTGCCAGCAGCCCAAGGCAGGGACAGGGGGCCTACGAGCAGTACTTC
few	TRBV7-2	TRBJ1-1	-	CASSLGARTEAFF	TGTGCCAGCAGCTTAGGAGCTCGGACTGAAGCTTTCTTT
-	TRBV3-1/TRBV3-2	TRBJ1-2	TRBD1	CASTMHRDRGLTNYGYTF	TGTGCCAGCACCATGCACCGGGACAGGGGGCTCACGAACTATGGCTACACCTTC
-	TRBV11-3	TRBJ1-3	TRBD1	CASSFKGTALSGNTIYF	TGTGCCAGCAGCTTCAAAGGGACAGCCCTCTCTGGAAACACCATATATTTT
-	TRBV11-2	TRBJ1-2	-	CASSLEYPSGGYTF	TGTGCCAGCAGCTTAGAGTACCCGTCGGGTGGCTACACCTTC
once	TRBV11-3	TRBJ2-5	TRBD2	CASSPQGFASGGGEYF	TGTGCCAGCAGCCCCCAAGGGTTCGCTAGCGGGGGCGGAGAGTACTTC
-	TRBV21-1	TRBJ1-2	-	CASSKVDRGTYGYTF	TGTGCCAGCAGCAAAGTGGACAGGGGGACCTATGGCTACACCTTC
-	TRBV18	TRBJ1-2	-	CASSQRTASNNYGYTF	TGTGCCAGCTCCCAGAGGACAGCTTCAAACAACTATGGCTACACCTTC
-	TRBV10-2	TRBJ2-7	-	CASSVSQGLEQYF	TGCGCCAGCAGTGTGTCCCAGGGCCTCGAGCAGTACTTC
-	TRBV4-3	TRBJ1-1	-	CASRGGSTEAFF	TGCGCCAGCAGAGGAGGCTCCACTGAAGCTTTCTTT
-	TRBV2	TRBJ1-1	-	CASSLQTLNTEAFF	TGTGCCAGCAGCCTACAGACATTGAACACTGAAGCTTTCTTT
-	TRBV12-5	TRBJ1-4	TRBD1	CASGSPVVGQNEKLFF	TGTGCTAGTGGTTCGCCCGTGGTGGGACAGAATGAAAAACTGTTTTTT
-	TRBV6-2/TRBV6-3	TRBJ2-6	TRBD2	CASSDPAGGVSGANVLTF	TGTGCCAGCAGCGACCCCGCGGGGGGGGTATCTGGGGCCAACGTCCTGACTTTC
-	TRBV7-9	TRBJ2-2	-	CASSLGAKGHGGELFF	TGTGCCAGCAGCTTAGGGGCGAAGGGACACGGCGGGGAGCTGTTTTTT
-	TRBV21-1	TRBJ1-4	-	CASSCGEESEKLFF	TGTGCCAGCAGCTGCGGGGAGGAGAGTGAAAAACTGTTTTTT
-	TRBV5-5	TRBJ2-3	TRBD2	CASSYLSGGSTDTQYF	TGTGCCAGCAGCTACCTTAGCGGGGGGAGCACAGATACGCAGTATTTT
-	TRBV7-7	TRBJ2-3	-	CASSPRAAGSTDTQYF	TGTGCTAGCAGCCCCCGTGCTGCGGGGAGCACAGATACGCAGTATTTT
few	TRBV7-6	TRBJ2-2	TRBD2	CATGLAGGPTGELFF	TGTGCCACCGGACTAGCGGGGGGGCCCACCGGGGAGCTGTTTTTT
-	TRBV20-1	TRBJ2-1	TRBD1	CSASGGQGAWDEQFF	TGCAGTGCTAGTGGGGGACAGGGGGCATGGGATGAGCAGTTCTTC
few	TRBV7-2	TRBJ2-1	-	CASSLGARTTGEQFF	TGTGCCAGCAGCTTAGGAGCCCGCACAACAGGGGAGCAGTTCTTC
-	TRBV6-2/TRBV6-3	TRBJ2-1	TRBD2	CASSYASGAYNEQFF	TGTGCCAGCAGTTACGCTAGCGGGGCTTACAATGAGCAGTTCTTC
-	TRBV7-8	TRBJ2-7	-	CASSLWGGYEQYF	TGTGCCAGCAGCTTATGGGGAGGTTACGAGCAGTACTTC
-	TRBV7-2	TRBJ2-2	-	CASSQRDTRPGELFF	TGTGCCAGCAGCCAACGGGACACCAGGCCCGGGGAGCTGTTTTTT
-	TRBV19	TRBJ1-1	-	CASSYRALNTEAFF	TGTGCCAGTAGTTACAGGGCCCTGAACACTGAAGCTTTCTTT
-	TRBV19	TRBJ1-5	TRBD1	CASSSSGTANQPQHF	TGTGCCAGTAGCTCCTCCGGGACAGCGAATCAGCCCCAGCATTTT
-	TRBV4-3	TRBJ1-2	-	CASSQASAGPLNYGYTF	TGCGCCAGCAGCCAAGCATCGGCGGGACCCCTAAACTATGGCTACACCTTC
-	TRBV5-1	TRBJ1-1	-	CASSLEGHPTEAFF	TGCGCCAGCAGCTTGGAGGGACACCCCACTGAAGCTTTCTTT
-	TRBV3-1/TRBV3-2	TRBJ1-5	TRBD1	CVSSQRTGGGQPQHF	TGTGTCAGCAGCCAGCGTACAGGGGGCGGACAGCCCCAGCATTTT
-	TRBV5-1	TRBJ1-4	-	CASSLGQGNEKLFF	TGCGCCAGCAGCTTGGGGCAGGGGAACGAAAAACTGTTTTTT
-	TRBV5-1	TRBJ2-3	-	CASSFTGVSDTQYF	TGCGCCAGCAGCTTTACGGGAGTCTCAGATACGCAGTATTTT